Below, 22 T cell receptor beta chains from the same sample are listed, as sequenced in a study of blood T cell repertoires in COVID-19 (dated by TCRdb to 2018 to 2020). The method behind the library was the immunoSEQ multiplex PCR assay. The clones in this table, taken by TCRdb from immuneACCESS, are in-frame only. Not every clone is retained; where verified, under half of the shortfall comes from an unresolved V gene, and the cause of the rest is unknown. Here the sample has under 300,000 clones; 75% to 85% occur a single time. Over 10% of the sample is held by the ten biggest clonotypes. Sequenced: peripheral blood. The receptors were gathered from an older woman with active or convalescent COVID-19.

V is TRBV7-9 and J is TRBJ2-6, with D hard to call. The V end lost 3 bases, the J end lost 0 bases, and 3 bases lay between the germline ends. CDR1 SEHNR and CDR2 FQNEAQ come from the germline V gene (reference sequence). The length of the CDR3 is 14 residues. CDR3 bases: TGTGCCAGCAGCTTCGGCTCTGGGGCCAACGTCCTGACTTTC. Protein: CASSFGSGANVLTF.

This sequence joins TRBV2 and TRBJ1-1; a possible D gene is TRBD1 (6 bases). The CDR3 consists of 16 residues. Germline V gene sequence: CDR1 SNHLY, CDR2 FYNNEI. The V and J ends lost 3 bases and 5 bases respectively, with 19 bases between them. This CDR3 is CASSEERQGRGTEAFF. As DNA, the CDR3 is TGTGCCAGCAGTGAGGAGAGGCAGGGGCGCGGTACTGAAGCTTTCTTT.

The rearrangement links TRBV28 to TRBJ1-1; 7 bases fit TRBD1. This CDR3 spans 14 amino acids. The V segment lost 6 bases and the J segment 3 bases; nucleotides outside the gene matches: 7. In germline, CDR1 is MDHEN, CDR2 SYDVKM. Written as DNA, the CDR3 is TGTGCCAGCAGACCAACAGGGGACTACACTGAAGCTTTCTTT. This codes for CASRPTGDYTEAFF. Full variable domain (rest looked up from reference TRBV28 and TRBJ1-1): DVKVTQSSRYLVKRTGEKVFLECVQDMDHENMFWYRQDPGLGLRLIYFSYDVKMKEKGDIPEGYSVSREKKERFSLILESASTNQTSMYLCASRPTGDYTEAFFGQGTRLTVV.

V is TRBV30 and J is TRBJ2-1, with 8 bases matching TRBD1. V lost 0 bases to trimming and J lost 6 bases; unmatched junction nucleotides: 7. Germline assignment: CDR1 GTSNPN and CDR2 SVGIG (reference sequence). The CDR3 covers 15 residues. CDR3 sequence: CAWSVGQGAGNEQFF. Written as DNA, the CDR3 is TGTGCCTGGAGTGTAGGTCAGGGGGCGGGCAATGAGCAGTTCTTC.

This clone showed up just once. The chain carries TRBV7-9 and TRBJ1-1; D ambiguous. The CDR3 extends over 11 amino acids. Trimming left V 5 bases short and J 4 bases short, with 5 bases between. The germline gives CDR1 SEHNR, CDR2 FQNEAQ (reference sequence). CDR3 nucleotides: TGTGCCAGCAGCATCAGCACTGAAGCTTTCTTT. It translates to CASSISTEAFF.

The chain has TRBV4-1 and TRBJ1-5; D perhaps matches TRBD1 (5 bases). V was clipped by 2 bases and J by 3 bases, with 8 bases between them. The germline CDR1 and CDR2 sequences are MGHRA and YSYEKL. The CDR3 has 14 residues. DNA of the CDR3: TGCGCCAGCAGCCAACTGACAGTCAATCAGCCCCAGCATTTT. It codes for CASSQLTVNQPQHF.

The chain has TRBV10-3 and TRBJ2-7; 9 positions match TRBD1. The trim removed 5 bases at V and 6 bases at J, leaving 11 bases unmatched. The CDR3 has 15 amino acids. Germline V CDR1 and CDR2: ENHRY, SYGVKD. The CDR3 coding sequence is TGTGCCATCAGTCGCGGGGGACAGGGTGGTGTCGAGCAGTACTTC. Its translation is CAISRGGQGGVEQYF.

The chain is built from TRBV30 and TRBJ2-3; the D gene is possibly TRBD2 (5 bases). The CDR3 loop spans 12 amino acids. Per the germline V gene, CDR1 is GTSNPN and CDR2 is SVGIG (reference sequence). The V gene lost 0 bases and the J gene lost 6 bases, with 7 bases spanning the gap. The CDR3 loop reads CAWSVGGDTQYF. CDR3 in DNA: TGTGCCTGGAGTGTAGGCGGGGATACGCAGTATTTT.

This CDR3 reads CASSIGRGQETQYF. The CDR3 region has the DNA TGTGCCAGTAGTATAGGACGGGGACAAGAGACCCAGTACTTC. The chain couples TRBV19 to TRBJ2-5, with D perhaps matching TRBD2 (5 bases). Trimming removed 1 base at V and 2 bases at J, with 8 bases between. The germline V gene encodes CDR1 LNHDA and CDR2 SQIVND (reference sequence). The CDR3 is made up of 14 amino acids.

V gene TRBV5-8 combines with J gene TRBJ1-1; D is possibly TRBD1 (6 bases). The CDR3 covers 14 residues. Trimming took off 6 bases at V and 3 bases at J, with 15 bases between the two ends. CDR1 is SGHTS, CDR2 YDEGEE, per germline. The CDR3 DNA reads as TGTGCCAGCAATATACAGGGATGGTACACTGAAGCTTTCTTT. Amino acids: CASNIQGWYTEAFF.

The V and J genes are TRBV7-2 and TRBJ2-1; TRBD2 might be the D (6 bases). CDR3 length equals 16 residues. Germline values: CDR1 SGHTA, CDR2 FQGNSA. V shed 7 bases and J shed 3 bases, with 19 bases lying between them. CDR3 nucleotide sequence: TGTGCCAGCACCCAGGTCGGAGGGGCTATCTACAATGAGCAGTTCTTC. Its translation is CASTQVGGAIYNEQFF.

The CDR3 region is CASSYDSGNTDTQYF. CDR3 DNA sequence: TGTGCCAGCAGTTACGATAGCGGGAACACAGATACGCAGTATTTT. The chain uses TRBV6-5 and TRBJ2-3; TRBD2 matches 8 bases. Trimming cost V 2 bases and J 2 bases; bases outside gene matches: 3. The CDR3 covers 15 residues. Per the germline V gene, CDR1 is MNHEY and CDR2 is SVGAGI.

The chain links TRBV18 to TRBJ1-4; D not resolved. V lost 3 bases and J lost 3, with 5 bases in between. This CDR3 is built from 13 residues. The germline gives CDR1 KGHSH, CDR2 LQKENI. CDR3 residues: CASSPGANEKLFF. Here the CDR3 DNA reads TGTGCCAGCTCACCCGGGGCTAATGAAAAACTGTTTTTT.

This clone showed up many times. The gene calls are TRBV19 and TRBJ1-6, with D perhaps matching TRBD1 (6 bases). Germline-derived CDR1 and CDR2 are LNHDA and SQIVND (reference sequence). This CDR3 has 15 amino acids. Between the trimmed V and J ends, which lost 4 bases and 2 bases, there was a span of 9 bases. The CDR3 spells CASSTGVPYNSPLHF. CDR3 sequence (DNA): TGTGCCAGTAGTACAGGGGTCCCCTATAATTCACCCCTCCACTTT.

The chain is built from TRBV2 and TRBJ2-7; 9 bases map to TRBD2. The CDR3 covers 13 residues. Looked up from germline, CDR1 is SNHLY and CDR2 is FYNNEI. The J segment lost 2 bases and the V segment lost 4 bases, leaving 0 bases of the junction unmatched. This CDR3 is CASSGLAAYEQYF. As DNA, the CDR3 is TGTGCCAGCAGTGGACTAGCGGCCTACGAGCAGTACTTC. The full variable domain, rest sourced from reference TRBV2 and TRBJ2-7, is EPEVTQTPSHQVTQMGQEVILRCVPISNHLYFYWYRQILGQKVEFLVSFYNNEISEKSEIFDDQFSVERPDGSNFTLKIRSTKLEDSAMYFCASSGLAAYEQYFGPGTRLTVT.

The CDR3 here is CASSLNPGQGASEAFF. CDR3 in DNA: TGCGCCAGCAGCCTCAATCCGGGACAGGGGGCTTCTGAAGCTTTCTTT. The chain uses TRBV5-1 and TRBJ1-1, with 12 bases that match TRBD1. Germline V gene data show CDR1 as SGHRS and CDR2 as YFSETQ. CDR3 length: 16 amino acids. V lost 4 bases and J lost 6; bases outside the gene matches: 10.

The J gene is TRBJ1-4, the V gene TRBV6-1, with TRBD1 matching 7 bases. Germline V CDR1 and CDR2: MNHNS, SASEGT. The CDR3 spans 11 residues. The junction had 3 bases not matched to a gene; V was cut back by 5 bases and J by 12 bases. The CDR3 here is CASSLRGELFF. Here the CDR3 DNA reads TGTGCCAGCAGTCTCAGGGGGGAACTGTTTTTT.

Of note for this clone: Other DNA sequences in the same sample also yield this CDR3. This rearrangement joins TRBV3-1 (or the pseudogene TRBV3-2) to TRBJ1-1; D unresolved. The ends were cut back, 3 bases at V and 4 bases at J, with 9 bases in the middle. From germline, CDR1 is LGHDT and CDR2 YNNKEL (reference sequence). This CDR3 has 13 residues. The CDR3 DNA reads TGTGCCAGCAGCCAGATCAGCGGCACTGAAGCTTTCTTT. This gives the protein CASSQISGTEAFF.

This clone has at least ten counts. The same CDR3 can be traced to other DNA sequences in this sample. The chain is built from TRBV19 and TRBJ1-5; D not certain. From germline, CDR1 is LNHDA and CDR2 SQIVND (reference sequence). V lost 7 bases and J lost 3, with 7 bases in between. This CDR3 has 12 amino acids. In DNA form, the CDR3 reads TGTGCCAGTAATCTCCTCAATCAGCCCCAGCATTTT. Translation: CASNLLNQPQHF.

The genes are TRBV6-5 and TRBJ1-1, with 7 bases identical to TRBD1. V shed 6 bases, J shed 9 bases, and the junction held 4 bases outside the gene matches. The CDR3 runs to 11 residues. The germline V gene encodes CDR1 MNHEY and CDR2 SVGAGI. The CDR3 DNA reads TGTGCCAGCAGGGACAGGCGACAAGCTTTCTTT. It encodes CASRDRRQAFF.

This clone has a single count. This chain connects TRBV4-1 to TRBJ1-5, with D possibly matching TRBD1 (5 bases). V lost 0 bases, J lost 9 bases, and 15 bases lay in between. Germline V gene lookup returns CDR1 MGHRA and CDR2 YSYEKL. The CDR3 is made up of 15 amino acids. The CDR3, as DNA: TGCGCCAGCAGCCAAGATCTTAACAGGAGGGCGCCCCAGCATTTT. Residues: CASSQDLNRRAPQHF.

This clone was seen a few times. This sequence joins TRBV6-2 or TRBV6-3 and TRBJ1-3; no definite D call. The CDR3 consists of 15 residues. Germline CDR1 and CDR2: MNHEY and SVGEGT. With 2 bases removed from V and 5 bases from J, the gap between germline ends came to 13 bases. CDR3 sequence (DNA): TGTGCCAGCAGTTACACGGACTCCAGGAGAAACACCATATATTTT. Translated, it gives CASSYTDSRRNTIYF.